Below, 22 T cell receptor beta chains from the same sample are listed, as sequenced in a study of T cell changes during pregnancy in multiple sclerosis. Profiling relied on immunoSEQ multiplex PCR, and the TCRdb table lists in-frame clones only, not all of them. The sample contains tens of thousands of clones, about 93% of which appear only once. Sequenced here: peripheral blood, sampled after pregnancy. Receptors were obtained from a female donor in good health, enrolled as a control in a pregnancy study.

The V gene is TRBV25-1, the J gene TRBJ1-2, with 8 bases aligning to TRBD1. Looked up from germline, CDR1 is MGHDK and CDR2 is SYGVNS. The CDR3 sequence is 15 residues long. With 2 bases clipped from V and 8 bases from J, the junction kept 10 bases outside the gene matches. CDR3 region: CASSEEPGGWLGYTF. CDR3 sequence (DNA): TGTGCCAGCAGTGAAGAGCCAGGGGGCTGGTTAGGCTACACCTTC.

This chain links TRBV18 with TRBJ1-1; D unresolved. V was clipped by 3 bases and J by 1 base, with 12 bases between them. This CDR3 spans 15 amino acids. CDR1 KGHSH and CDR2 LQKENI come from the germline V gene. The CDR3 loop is CASSPFTEPNTEAFF. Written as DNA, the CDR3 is TGTGCCAGCTCACCGTTTACAGAGCCGAACACTGAAGCTTTCTTT.

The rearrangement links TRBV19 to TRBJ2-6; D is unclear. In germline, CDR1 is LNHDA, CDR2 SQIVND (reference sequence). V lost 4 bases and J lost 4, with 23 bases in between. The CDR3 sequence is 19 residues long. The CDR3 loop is CASSTQVPVPLVGANVLTF. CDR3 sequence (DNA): TGTGCCAGTAGTACCCAGGTTCCAGTCCCCTTAGTAGGGGCCAACGTCCTGACTTTC.

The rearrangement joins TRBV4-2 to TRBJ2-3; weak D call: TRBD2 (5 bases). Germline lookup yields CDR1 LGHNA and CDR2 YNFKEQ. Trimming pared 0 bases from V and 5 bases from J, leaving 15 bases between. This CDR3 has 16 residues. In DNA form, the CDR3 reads TGTGCCAGCAGCCAAGAGGAGGCTTTTGCGGGAGATACGCAGTATTTT. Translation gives CASSQEEAFAGDTQYF.

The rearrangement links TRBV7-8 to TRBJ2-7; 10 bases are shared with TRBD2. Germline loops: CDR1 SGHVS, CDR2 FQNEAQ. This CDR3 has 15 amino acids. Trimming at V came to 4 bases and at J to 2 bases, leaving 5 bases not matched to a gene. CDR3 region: CASSYGLAATYEQYF. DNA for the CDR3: TGTGCCAGCAGCTACGGACTAGCGGCGACCTACGAGCAGTACTTC.

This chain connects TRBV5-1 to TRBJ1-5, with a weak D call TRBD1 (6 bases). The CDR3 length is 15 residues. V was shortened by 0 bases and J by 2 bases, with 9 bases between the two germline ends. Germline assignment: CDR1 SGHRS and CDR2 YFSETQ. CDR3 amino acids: CASSLVAGGNQPQHF. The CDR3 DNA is TGCGCCAGCAGCTTGGTGGCAGGGGGCAATCAGCCCCAGCATTTT.

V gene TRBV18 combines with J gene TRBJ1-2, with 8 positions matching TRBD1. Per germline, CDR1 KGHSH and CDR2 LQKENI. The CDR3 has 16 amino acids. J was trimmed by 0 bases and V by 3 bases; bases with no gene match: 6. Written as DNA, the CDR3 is TGTGCCAGCTCACCCGGACAGGGAATAGCTAACTATGGCTACACCTTC. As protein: CASSPGQGIANYGYTF.

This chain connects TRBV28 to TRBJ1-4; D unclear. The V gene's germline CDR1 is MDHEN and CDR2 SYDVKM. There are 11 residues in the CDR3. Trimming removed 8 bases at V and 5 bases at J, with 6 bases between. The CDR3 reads CASQQNEKLFF. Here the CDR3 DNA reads TGTGCCAGCCAACAGAATGAAAAACTGTTTTTT.

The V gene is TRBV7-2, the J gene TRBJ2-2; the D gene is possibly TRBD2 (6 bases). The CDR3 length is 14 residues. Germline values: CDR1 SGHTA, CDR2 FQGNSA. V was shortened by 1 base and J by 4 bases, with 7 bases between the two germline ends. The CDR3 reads CASSLGTTTGELFF. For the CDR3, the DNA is TGTGCCAGCAGCTTAGGGACTACCACCGGGGAGCTGTTTTTT.

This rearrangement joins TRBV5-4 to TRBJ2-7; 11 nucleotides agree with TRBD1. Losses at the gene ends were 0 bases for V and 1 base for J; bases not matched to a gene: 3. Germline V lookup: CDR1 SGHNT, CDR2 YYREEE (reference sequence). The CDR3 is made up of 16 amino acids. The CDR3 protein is CASSLAGTGGSYEQYF. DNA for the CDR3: TGTGCCAGCAGCTTGGCCGGGACAGGGGGGTCCTACGAGCAGTACTTC.

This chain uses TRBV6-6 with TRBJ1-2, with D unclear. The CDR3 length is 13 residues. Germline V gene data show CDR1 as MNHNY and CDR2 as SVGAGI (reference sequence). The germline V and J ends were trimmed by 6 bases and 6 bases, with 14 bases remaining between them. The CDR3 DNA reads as TGTGCCAGCAGCGTTGAGGGTACGGATGGCTACACCTTC. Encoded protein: CASSVEGTDGYTF.

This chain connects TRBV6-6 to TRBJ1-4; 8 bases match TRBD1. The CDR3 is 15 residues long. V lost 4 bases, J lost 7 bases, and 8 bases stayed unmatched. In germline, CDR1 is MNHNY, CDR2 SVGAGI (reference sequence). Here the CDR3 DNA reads TGTGCCAGCAGTTCCCCCGGGACAGGTTTTGAAAAACTGTTTTTT. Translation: CASSSPGTGFEKLFF.

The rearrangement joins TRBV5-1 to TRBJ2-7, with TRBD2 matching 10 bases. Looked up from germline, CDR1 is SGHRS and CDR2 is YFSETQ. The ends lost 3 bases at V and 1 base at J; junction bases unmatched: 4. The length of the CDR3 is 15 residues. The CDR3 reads CASSSVAGGSYEQYF. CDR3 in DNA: TGCGCCAGCAGCTCAGTAGCGGGAGGTTCCTACGAGCAGTACTTC.

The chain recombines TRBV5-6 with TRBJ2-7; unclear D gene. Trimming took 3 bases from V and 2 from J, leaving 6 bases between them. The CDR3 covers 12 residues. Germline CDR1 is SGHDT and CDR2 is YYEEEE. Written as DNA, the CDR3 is TGTGCCAGCAGCTCCCGCGCCTACGAGCAGTACTTC. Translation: CASSSRAYEQYF.

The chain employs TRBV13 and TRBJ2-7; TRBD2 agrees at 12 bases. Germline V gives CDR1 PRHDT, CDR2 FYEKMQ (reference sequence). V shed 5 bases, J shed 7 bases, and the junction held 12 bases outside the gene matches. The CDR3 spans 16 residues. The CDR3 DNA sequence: TGTGCCAGCAGCCAGAGGCTAGCGGGAGGGACGGAGGAGCAGTACTTC. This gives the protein CASSQRLAGGTEEQYF.

The CDR3 region has the DNA TGTGCCAGCAGCTTGGGCGGGGAGCAGTACTTC. Translation gives CASSLGGEQYF. The V call is TRBV5-4, the J call TRBJ2-7, with D possibly TRBD2 on 5 matching bases. Trimming removed 0 bases from V and 7 bases from J, with 5 bases in between. Germline-derived CDR1 and CDR2 are SGHNT and YYREEE (reference sequence). This CDR3 spans 11 amino acids.

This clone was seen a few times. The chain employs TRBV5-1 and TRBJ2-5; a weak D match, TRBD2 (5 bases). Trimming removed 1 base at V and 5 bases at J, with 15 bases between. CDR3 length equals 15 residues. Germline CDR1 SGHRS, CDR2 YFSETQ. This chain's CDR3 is CASSLLRSPGETQYF. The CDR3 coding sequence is TGCGCCAGCAGCTTGCTAAGGTCGCCGGGGGAGACCCAGTACTTC. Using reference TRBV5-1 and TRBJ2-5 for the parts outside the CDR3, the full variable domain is KAGVTQTPRYLIKTRGQQVTLSCSPISGHRSVSWYQQTPGQGLQFLFEYFSETQRNKGNFPGRFSGRQFSNSRSEMNVSTLELGDSALYLCASSLLRSPGETQYFGPGTRLLVL.

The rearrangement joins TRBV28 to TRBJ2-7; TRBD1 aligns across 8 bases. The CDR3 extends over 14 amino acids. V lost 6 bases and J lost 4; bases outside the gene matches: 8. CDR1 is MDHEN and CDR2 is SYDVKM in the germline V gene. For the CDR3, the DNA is TGTGCCAGCAGCCAAGCCGACAGGGGTTACGAGCAGTACTTC. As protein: CASSQADRGYEQYF.

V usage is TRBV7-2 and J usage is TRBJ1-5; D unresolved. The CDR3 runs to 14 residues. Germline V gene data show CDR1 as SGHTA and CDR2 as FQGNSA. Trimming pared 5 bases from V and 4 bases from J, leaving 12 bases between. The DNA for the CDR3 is TGTGCCAGCAGCATGGACTCCGGGAATCAGCCCCAGCATTTT. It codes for CASSMDSGNQPQHF.

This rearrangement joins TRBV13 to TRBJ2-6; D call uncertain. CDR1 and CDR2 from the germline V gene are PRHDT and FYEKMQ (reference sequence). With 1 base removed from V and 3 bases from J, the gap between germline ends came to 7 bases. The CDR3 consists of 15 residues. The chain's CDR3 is CASSLVPDGANVLTF. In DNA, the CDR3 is TGTGCCAGCAGCTTAGTTCCAGATGGGGCCAACGTCCTGACTTTC.

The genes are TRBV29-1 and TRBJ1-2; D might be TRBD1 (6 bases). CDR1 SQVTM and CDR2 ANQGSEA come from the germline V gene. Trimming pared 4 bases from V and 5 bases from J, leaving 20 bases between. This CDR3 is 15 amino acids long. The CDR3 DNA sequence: TGCAGCGTTGTCCCCCTTACGGGGGGCAGGTATGGCTACACCTTC. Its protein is CSVVPLTGGRYGYTF. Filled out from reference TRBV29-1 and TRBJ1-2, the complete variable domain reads SAVISQKPSRDICQRGTSLTIQCQVDSQVTMMFWYRQQPGQSLTLIATANQGSEATYESGFVIDKFPISRPNLTFSTLTVSNMSPEDSSIYLCSVVPLTGGRYGYTFGSGTRLTVV.

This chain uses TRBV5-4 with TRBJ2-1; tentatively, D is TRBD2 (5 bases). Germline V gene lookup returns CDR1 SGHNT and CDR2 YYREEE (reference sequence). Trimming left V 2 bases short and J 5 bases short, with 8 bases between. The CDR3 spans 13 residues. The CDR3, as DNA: TGTGCCAGCAGCTTAGACTATAACAATGAGCAGTTCTTC. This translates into CASSLDYNNEQFF.